The source of this TCR beta chain is a study of a mutant IDH1 vaccine in newly diagnosed glioma. As concerns this clone: Its antigen is unknown.

CDR1 is SGHAT and CDR2 is FQNNGV in the germline V gene. Trimming pared 1 base from V and 0 bases from J, leaving 7 bases between. There are 14 residues in the CDR3. Specified time point: week 35, safety follow-up. Doses of 300 ug of mutant IDH1 20-mer peptide were given with topical imiquimod. Here immunoSEQ multiplex PCR was the method, and the copy in TCRdb shows in-frame clones only, minus some. The data hold 55,000 to 65,000 clones, with around four fifths observed a single time. The chain couples TRBV11-2 to TRBJ2-7, with a tentative D call TRBD2 (5 bases). The material was PBMCs, obtained from a glioma patient whose treatment included an IDH1 peptide vaccine. The source is a man aged 30 to 45 with glioma. The CDR3 spells CASSLGGSSYEQYF. CDR3 nucleotide sequence: TGTGCCAGCAGCTTAGGTGGGAGCTCCTACGAGCAGTACTTC.